The 8 T cell receptor beta chains below come from one sample, sequenced in a study of blood T cell repertoires in COVID-19. Some clones are missing from TCRdb's copy, which holds only in-frame ones; the method was immunoSEQ multiplex PCR. The sample holds about 410,000 clones; roughly 90% are singletons and the top ten take roughly 1.6%. Sequenced: peripheral blood. These receptors were collected from a middle-aged woman with COVID-19, enrolled during active disease.

This chain uses TRBV28 with TRBJ2-5, with 10 bases that match TRBD2. Germline V gene lookup returns CDR1 MDHEN and CDR2 SYDVKM. This CDR3 spans 18 amino acids. The V segment lost 3 bases and the J segment 2 bases; nucleotides outside the gene matches: 12. The CDR3: CASSFVLAGGPAQETQYF. The CDR3, as DNA: TGTGCCAGCAGTTTTGTCTTAGCGGGGGGTCCGGCACAAGAGACCCAGTACTTC.

V is TRBV7-2 and J is TRBJ1-2; tentative D call: TRBD1 (6 bases). The germline V and J ends were trimmed by 1 base and 8 bases, with 17 bases remaining between them. Looked up from germline, CDR1 is SGHTA and CDR2 is FQGNSA. The CDR3 has 15 amino acids. DNA of the CDR3: TGTGCCAGCAGCTTAGACGGGCTCCAGGGGTACGGCTACACCTTC. Translation gives CASSLDGLQGYGYTF.

The V gene is TRBV19, the J gene TRBJ1-5, with 7 nucleotides matching TRBD1. The CDR3 totals 16 residues. The germline V gene encodes CDR1 LNHDA and CDR2 SQIVND (reference sequence). Unmatched junction bases numbered 13, after V lost 6 bases and J lost 5 bases. CDR3 protein: CASRLDRWTIDQPQHF. DNA for the CDR3: TGTGCCAGTAGACTGGACAGGTGGACGATTGATCAGCCCCAGCATTTT. Looking up the rest from reference TRBV19 and TRBJ1-5 gives the full variable domain: DGGITQSPKYLFRKEGQNVTLSCEQNLNHDAMYWYRQDPGQGLRLIYYSQIVNDFQKGDIAEGYSVSREKKESFPLTVTSAQKNPTAFYLCASRLDRWTIDQPQHFGDGTRLSIL.

The rearrangement uses TRBV30 and TRBJ2-7; 11 positions agree with TRBD1. CDR1 is GTSNPN, CDR2 SVGIG, per germline (reference sequence). CDR3 length: 15 amino acids. V shed 3 bases and J 0 bases; nucleotides not matched to a gene: 4. The CDR3 loop reads CAWRDRGLSSYEQYF. The CDR3 DNA reads as TGTGCCTGGAGGGACAGGGGGCTCAGCTCCTACGAGCAGTACTTC.

This clone was observed a single time. The V gene is TRBV19, the J gene TRBJ1-1, with D perhaps TRBD1 (6 bases). CDR1 is LNHDA, CDR2 SQIVND, per germline (reference sequence). The CDR3 loop spans 15 amino acids. Trimming took 5 bases from V and 5 from J, leaving 18 bases between them. CDR3 sequence: CASSSTGEGRTEAFF. The CDR3 DNA reads TGTGCCAGTAGTTCGACAGGTGAGGGTCGTACTGAAGCTTTCTTT. The full variable domain, rest sourced from reference TRBV19 and TRBJ1-1, is DGGITQSPKYLFRKEGQNVTLSCEQNLNHDAMYWYRQDPGQGLRLIYYSQIVNDFQKGDIAEGYSVSREKKESFPLTVTSAQKNPTAFYLCASSSTGEGRTEAFFGQGTRLTVV.

The rearrangement joins TRBV4-3 to TRBJ2-1, with TRBD1 identical over 8 bases. V gave up 0 bases and J gave up 4 bases; unmatched junction bases: 5. The CDR3 is 16 residues long. Per the germline V gene, CDR1 is LGHNA and CDR2 is YSLEER. CDR3 protein: CASSQDQGAGYNEQFF. The CDR3 DNA is TGCGCCAGCAGCCAAGATCAGGGGGCAGGTTACAATGAGCAGTTCTTC.

The chain carries TRBV6-2 or TRBV6-3 and TRBJ2-1, with 15 bases identical to TRBD2. Looked up from germline, CDR1 is MNHEY and CDR2 is SVGEGT. V lost 6 bases and J lost 1; bases outside the gene matches: 4. CDR3 length: 17 amino acids. The chain's CDR3 is CASSHGLAGGSYNEQFF. CDR3 in DNA: TGTGCCAGCAGCCACGGACTAGCGGGAGGGTCCTACAATGAGCAGTTCTTC.

V gene TRBV30 combines with J gene TRBJ1-2; no definite D call. Germline V lookup: CDR1 GTSNPN, CDR2 SVGIG (reference sequence). This CDR3 is built from 11 residues. Trimming shortened V by 5 bases and J by 9 bases, and 13 bases separated the two germline ends. CDR3: CAWARGWSYTF. DNA for the CDR3: TGTGCCTGGGCGCGAGGTTGGAGCTACACCTTC.